The 26 T cell receptor beta chains listed next were all sequenced from one sample in a study of T-cell reconstitution after alpha-beta-depleted transplantation in children. A library of TCRbeta sequences, prepared with unique molecular identifiers, was generated. In TCRdb, the PCR reads were re-called with MiXCR into one record per CDR3 protein. The sample lists some 150,000 distinct CDR3 sequences, roughly 9% occurring once. Sequencing was performed on PBMCs, mostly from graft donor cells, taken 180 days after TCRalphabeta/CD19-depleted stem cell transplant. Receptors were obtained from a female patient between 2 and 10 years old who had a stem cell transplant for congenital amegakaryocytic thrombocytopenia, so the T cells may come from the graft donor.

This clonotype has at least ten counts. This chain connects TRBV7-8 to TRBJ2-3; D call uncertain. Looked up from germline, CDR1 is SGHVS and CDR2 is FQNEAQ. Deletions cut 4 bases from V and 7 bases from J, with 12 bases between. CDR3 length equals 13 residues. The CDR3 sequence: CASSWSAPNTQYF. The CDR3 coding sequence is TGTGCCAGCAGCTGGTCCGCCCCTAATACGCAGTATTTT. The variable domain in full, completed from reference TRBV7-8 and TRBJ2-3, reads GAGVSQSPRYKVAKRGQDVALRCDPISGHVSLFWYQQALGQGPEFLTYFQNEAQLDKSGLPSDRFFAERPEGSVSTLKIQRTQQEDSAVYLCASSWSAPNTQYFGPGTRLTVL.

This clonotype was recorded at least ten times. At one end, the junction sequence differs from germline, possibly due to a read error. The rearrangement links TRBV12-3 or TRBV12-4 to TRBJ2-1; 11 bases align to TRBD2. The CDR3 extends over 13 amino acids. The CDR3 nucleotides read TGTGCCAGCAGTAAAGGGCCGGGACTAGCGGAAACTTTC. The encoded protein is CASSKGPGLAETF.

The chain has TRBV5-1 and TRBJ1-2; no reliable D call. Germline V gene lookup returns CDR1 SGHRS and CDR2 YFSETQ. V was pared by 4 bases and J by 7 bases, with 17 bases between. This CDR3 comprises 14 residues. The CDR3 here is CASSLRTAGGGYTF. The DNA of the CDR3 is TGCGCCAGCAGCCTAAGGACGGCCGGCGGTGGCTACACCTTC.

This clonotype was counted many times. The chain joins TRBV27 to TRBJ2-7; 7 nucleotides agree with TRBD1. Unmatched junction bases numbered 6, after V lost 5 bases and J lost 2 bases. CDR3 length: 14 residues. Germline V gene lookup returns CDR1 MNHEY and CDR2 SMNVEV (reference sequence). The CDR3 reads CASSTRQGPYEQYF. CDR3 nucleotides: TGTGCCAGCAGTACCCGACAGGGACCCTACGAGCAGTACTTC.

This clonotype was seen repeatedly, ten times or more. The V gene is TRBV9, the J gene TRBJ1-2, with D uncertain. CDR3 length: 14 residues. The germline gives CDR1 SGDLS, CDR2 YYNGEE. The ends were cut back, 4 bases at V and 4 bases at J, with 14 bases in the middle. CDR3 coding DNA: TGTGCCAGCAGCCACGAAGGGTCCCGCTATGGCTACACCTTC. Residues: CASSHEGSRYGYTF.

The rearrangement links TRBV7-8 to TRBJ2-3, with 12 bases aligning to TRBD2. This CDR3 is 18 amino acids long. Germline values: CDR1 SGHVS, CDR2 FQNEAQ. V shed 0 bases, J shed 5 bases, and the junction held 9 bases outside the gene matches. In DNA form, the CDR3 reads TGTGCCAGCAGCTTAGCACCTCCGCTAGCGGGAGGGCAAGATACGCAGTATTTT. Translating it yields CASSLAPPLAGGQDTQYF. Variable domain in full (rest from reference TRBV7-8 and TRBJ2-3): GAGVSQSPRYKVAKRGQDVALRCDPISGHVSLFWYQQALGQGPEFLTYFQNEAQLDKSGLPSDRFFAERPEGSVSTLKIQRTQQEDSAVYLCASSLAPPLAGGQDTQYFGPGTRLTVL.

This clonotype has at least ten counts. This chain links TRBV7-9 with TRBJ2-3; D gene unclear. The CDR3 loop spans 15 amino acids. The ends were cut back, 0 bases at V and 1 base at J, with 8 bases in the middle. CDR1 is SEHNR, CDR2 FQNEAQ, per germline (reference sequence). The CDR3 region is CASSLAGSRTDTQYF. In nucleotides, the CDR3 is TGTGCCAGCAGCTTAGCTGGCAGCCGCACAGATACGCAGTATTTT.

This clonotype was seen at least ten times. The V and J genes are TRBV4-2 and TRBJ2-7, with 10 bases matching TRBD1. This CDR3 is 14 amino acids long. V lost 4 bases and J lost 3; bases outside the gene matches: 3. Germline CDR1 and CDR2: LGHNA and YNFKEQ. CDR3 sequence (DNA): TGTGCCAGCAGCCTGGACAGGGGGATCTACGAGCAGTACTTC. Its protein product is CASSLDRGIYEQYF.

About this clonotype itself: A much larger clone lies one base from this, so it may be a read error. V gene TRBV5-1 combines with J gene TRBJ2-2; 9 bases match TRBD1. V dropped 4 bases and J dropped 0; count of bases not matched to a gene: 7. Germline V gives CDR1 SGHRS, CDR2 YFSETQ. The CDR3 is 17 amino acids. This CDR3 reads CASSPRRQGANTGELFF. In DNA form, the CDR3 reads TGCGCCAGCAGCCCGCGAAGACAGGGGGCGAACACCGGGGAGCTGTTTTTT.

There are a few counts of this clonotype. V and J are TRBV20-1 and TRBJ1-2, with D possibly TRBD1 on 5 matching bases. Trimming took 0 bases from V and 4 from J, leaving 18 bases between them. The germline CDR1 and CDR2 sequences are DFQATT and SNEGSKA (reference sequence). The CDR3 is 16 residues long. The CDR3 region is CSARDFHTGTFYGYTF. In DNA, the CDR3 is TGCAGTGCTAGAGATTTTCATACCGGGACTTTCTATGGCTACACCTTC.

J is TRBJ1-4 and V is TRBV18; D is unclear. The CDR3 runs to 16 residues. In germline, CDR1 is KGHSH, CDR2 LQKENI. Trimming cost V 3 bases and J 0 bases, with 11 bases left between them. The CDR3 sequence: CASSPQSPATNEKLFF. DNA for the CDR3: TGTGCCAGCTCACCCCAATCCCCTGCAACTAATGAAAAACTGTTTTTT.

This clonotype was observed once. An end of the junction differs from the germline gene, which may be a read error. The chain couples TRBV6-6 to TRBJ1-1; tentative D call: TRBD1 (6 bases). Germline V lookup: CDR1 MNHNY, CDR2 SVGAGI (reference sequence). This CDR3 spans 13 amino acids. The CDR3, as DNA: TGTCCCAGCAGCCGACAGGTCCGCACTGAAGCTTTCTTT. This gives the protein CPSSRQVRTEAFF.

The CDR3 sequence: CASRPTRDRAGYTF. The CDR3 DNA reads as TGTGCCAGCAGGCCAACCCGGGACAGGGCTGGCTACACCTTC. This chain links TRBV28 with TRBJ1-2; 9 positions agree with TRBD1. This CDR3 is 14 amino acids long. With V trimmed by 6 bases and J by 7 bases, 9 bases remained unmatched. Germline V gene sequence: CDR1 MDHEN, CDR2 SYDVKM.

This clonotype has a handful of counts. The chain couples TRBV3-1 to TRBJ1-6; D possibly corresponds to TRBD1 (5 bases). V shed 10 bases and J shed 0 bases, with 19 bases lying between them. Germline V lookup: CDR1 LGHDT, CDR2 YNNKEL (reference sequence). This CDR3 is built from 17 residues. For the CDR3, the DNA is TGTGCCACCTGCCAAGCCGGGGGGAGCTCCTATAATTCACCCCTCCACTTT. It codes for CATCQAGGSSYNSPLHF.

This clonotype came up many times. The chain couples TRBV4-1 to TRBJ2-1, with D perhaps matching TRBD2 (6 bases). This CDR3 spans 17 amino acids. Trimming shortened V by 3 bases and J by 6 bases, and 21 bases separated the two germline ends. The germline V gene encodes CDR1 MGHRA and CDR2 YSYEKL. CDR3 in amino acids: CASSHPRGDFLSNEQFF. CDR3 nucleotides: TGCGCCAGCAGCCACCCCCGCGGGGACTTCCTAAGCAATGAGCAGTTCTTC.

This clonotype has a count of ten or more. This rearrangement joins TRBV3-1 to TRBJ2-5, with 8 bases matching TRBD2. From germline, CDR1 is LGHDT and CDR2 YNNKEL (reference sequence). This CDR3 comprises 14 residues. V gave up 6 bases and J gave up 2 bases; unmatched junction bases: 5. CDR3 region: CASSLGLVQETQYF. CDR3 nucleotides: TGTGCCAGCAGTCTGGGACTAGTTCAAGAGACCCAGTACTTC.

This clonotype was picked up many times. The CDR3 loop is CASSDTYNEQFF. DNA for the CDR3: TGTGCCAGCAGTGACACCTACAATGAGCAGTTCTTC. The chain is built from TRBV2 and TRBJ2-1; D unresolved. The CDR3 has 12 residues. Trimming took off 3 bases at V and 2 bases at J, with 2 bases between the two ends. CDR1 SNHLY and CDR2 FYNNEI come from the germline V gene.

This clonotype has a count of ten or more. This chain's CDR3 is CASSLGPTGPQETQYF. The CDR3, as DNA: TGTGCCAGCAGCTTGGGGCCGACAGGGCCTCAAGAGACCCAGTACTTC. V and J are TRBV5-5 and TRBJ2-5; the match to TRBD1 covers 7 bases. This CDR3 has 16 amino acids. CDR1 and CDR2 (germline): SGHKS, YYEKEE (reference sequence). V lost 0 bases, J lost 2 bases, and 7 bases stayed unmatched.

V and J are TRBV4-3 and TRBJ2-7; D is undetermined. This CDR3 has 14 residues. The germline gives CDR1 LGHNA, CDR2 YSLEER. Trimming shortened V by 1 base and J by 2 bases, and 9 bases separated the two germline ends. CDR3 region: CASSQADGPYEQYF. The CDR3 DNA reads TGCGCCAGCAGCCAAGCGGACGGCCCCTACGAGCAGTACTTC.

This clonotype appeared a few times. This sequence joins TRBV7-7 and TRBJ2-1, with 9 bases matching TRBD2. The CDR3 is made up of 17 amino acids. With 5 bases clipped from V and 0 bases from J, the junction kept 8 bases outside the gene matches. Germline V gives CDR1 SSHAT, CDR2 FNYEAQ (reference sequence). This CDR3 is CASSPDSGSLSYNEQFF. The CDR3 nucleotides read TGTGCCAGCAGCCCGGATAGCGGGAGCCTCTCCTACAATGAGCAGTTCTTC.

This clonotype was found many times. This sequence joins TRBV10-3 and TRBJ2-7; the match to TRBD1 covers 7 bases. Germline CDR1 reads ENHRY; CDR2 reads SYGVKD. The V segment lost 6 bases and the J segment 4 bases; nucleotides outside the gene matches: 6. The CDR3 is made up of 13 amino acids. CDR3 sequence: CAISPGQVYEQYF. In DNA form, the CDR3 reads TGTGCCATCAGCCCTGGACAGGTTTACGAGCAGTACTTC.

This clonotype was observed a handful of times. This chain joins TRBV28 and TRBJ2-1; 8 bases align to TRBD2. Per germline, CDR1 MDHEN and CDR2 SYDVKM. Trimming removed 5 bases from V and 6 bases from J; junction bases left unmatched: 9. CDR3 length: 15 residues. CDR3 nucleotides: TGTGCCAGCAGTCGTAGCGGGACAAGGAGCAATGAGCAGTTCTTC. This sequence encodes CASSRSGTRSNEQFF.

This clonotype was seen repeatedly, ten times or more. The chain carries TRBV4-1 and TRBJ1-2; 8 bases line up with TRBD1. Germline values: CDR1 MGHRA, CDR2 YSYEKL. Unmatched junction bases numbered 5, after V lost 4 bases and J lost 4 bases. CDR3 size: 14 residues. DNA of the CDR3: TGCGCCAGCAGCCCCTTAGACAGGGGCTATGGCTACACCTTC. Encoded protein: CASSPLDRGYGYTF.

This clonotype showed up many times. This chain connects TRBV28 to TRBJ1-5; 7 bases are a match to TRBD1. Germline CDR1 and CDR2: MDHEN and SYDVKM. The CDR3 sequence is 15 residues long. Trimming took 5 bases from V and 2 from J; bases not matched to a gene: 6. The CDR3 here is CASSPTGLGNQPQHF. CDR3 DNA: TGTGCCAGCAGTCCGACAGGGTTGGGCAATCAGCCCCAGCATTTT.

This clonotype occurred many times. This rearrangement joins TRBV20-1 to TRBJ1-2; D is possibly TRBD1 (5 bases). The CDR3 is 13 amino acids. Trimming cost V 3 bases and J 4 bases, with 12 bases left between them. Germline V CDR1 and CDR2: DFQATT, SNEGSKA (reference sequence). This CDR3 reads CSARGVIGYGYTF. The CDR3 bases are TGCAGTGCTAGGGGGGTCATCGGCTATGGCTACACCTTC.

This clonotype was seen repeatedly, ten times or more. The CDR3 sequence: CASSFRDTYYEQYF. The CDR3 coding sequence is TGTGCCAGCAGCTTCCGGGACACATACTACGAGCAGTACTTC. This sequence joins TRBV11-1 and TRBJ2-7; a possible D gene is TRBD1 (6 bases). V lost 3 bases, J lost 3 bases, and 12 bases lay in between. There are 14 residues in the CDR3. Germline V gives CDR1 SGHAT, CDR2 FQDESV (reference sequence).